These 27 T cell receptor beta chains came from one sample sequenced in a study of OX40 agonist ivuxolimab in advanced cancers. The protocol was immunoSEQ multiplex PCR, while the TCRdb copy is restricted to in-frame clones and leaves out a portion. This sample yields roughly 80,000 clones, of which roughly four fifths are seen a single time; approximately 7% belongs to the top ten. The sample consisted of CD4+ or CD8+ T cells sorted from blood, taken in a trial of the OX40 agonist ivuxolimab. Receptors originate from an adult with an advanced solid tumor such as melanoma, head and neck, liver or kidney cancer.

The V and J genes are TRBV28 and TRBJ1-3; maybe TRBD1 (6 bases). V was trimmed by 3 bases and J by 1 base, leaving 10 bases between them. The CDR3 loop spans 15 amino acids. Germline assignment: CDR1 MDHEN and CDR2 SYDVKM. CDR3 DNA: TGTGCCAGCAGTTTGCCCAGGGGTTCTGGAAACACCATATATTTT. As protein: CASSLPRGSGNTIYF.

The J gene is TRBJ1-1, the V gene TRBV28, with D uncertain. Germline values: CDR1 MDHEN, CDR2 SYDVKM. Trimming took 10 bases from V and 5 from J, leaving 14 bases between them. This CDR3 contains 12 residues. CDR3 DNA: TGTGCCACCTTTAAAAGACCGACTGAAGCTTTCTTT. Translation: CATFKRPTEAFF.

This clone was seen many times. The rearrangement links TRBV29-1 to TRBJ1-1, with a tentative D call TRBD1 (5 bases). V lost 7 bases and J lost 4, with 10 bases in between. CDR3 length: 11 residues. CDR1 and CDR2 from the germline V gene are SQVTM and ANQGSEA. This chain's CDR3 is CSGGGVTEAFF. The CDR3 bases are TGCAGCGGTGGGGGTGTCACTGAAGCTTTCTTT.

This chain connects TRBV14 to TRBJ2-7, with 10 bases that match TRBD2. Germline V gene data show CDR1 as SGHDN and CDR2 as FVKESK. With 1 base clipped from V and 3 bases from J, the junction kept 3 bases outside the gene matches. The CDR3 runs 15 residues. DNA for the CDR3: TGTGCCAGCAGCCAAGTTAGGACTAGCGGCTACGAGCAGTACTTC. Translation gives CASSQVRTSGYEQYF.

The chain joins TRBV4-1 to TRBJ2-1; 8 nucleotides align to TRBD2. The V gene end was trimmed by 0 bases and the J gene end by 2 bases; junction bases not matched to a gene: 6. Germline V gene lookup returns CDR1 MGHRA and CDR2 YSYEKL. The CDR3 runs to 17 residues. The chain's CDR3 is CASSQDRIAGTYNEQFF. As DNA, the CDR3 is TGCGCCAGCAGCCAAGATAGGATAGCGGGGACCTACAATGAGCAGTTCTTC.

The table lists this clone with a count of one. The chain has TRBV7-6 and TRBJ1-1; D is perhaps TRBD1 (6 bases). The CDR3 loop spans 13 amino acids. Germline V CDR1 and CDR2: SGHVS, FNYEAQ. The V end was cut by 5 bases, the J end by 5 bases, with 12 bases between. CDR3 sequence reads: CASSRTGNTEAFF. In DNA form, the CDR3 reads TGTGCCAGCAGCCGCACAGGGAATACTGAAGCTTTCTTT.

The rearrangement uses TRBV7-6 and TRBJ2-3, with 10 bases identical to TRBD2. The CDR3 has 16 residues. Trimming cost V 2 bases and J 2 bases; bases outside gene matches: 4. Germline loops: CDR1 SGHVS, CDR2 FNYEAQ. CDR3 DNA: TGTGCCAGCAGCTTAAAGCGGGGGGGACCCACAGATACGCAGTATTTT. It specifies CASSLKRGGPTDTQYF.

V and J are TRBV14 and TRBJ2-7; D assignment may be TRBD1 or TRBD2 (5 bases each). The V gene's germline CDR1 is SGHDN and CDR2 FVKESK. Trimming took 4 bases from V and 0 from J, leaving 13 bases between them. The CDR3 runs 15 residues. CDR3 nucleotide sequence: TGTGCCAGCAGCCCGGGACGCGGCCTCTCCTACGAGCAGTACGTC. Amino acids: CASSPGRGLSYEQYV.

V usage is TRBV6-5 and J usage is TRBJ2-1; 10 bases line up with TRBD2. There are 15 residues in the CDR3. Germline V gene data show CDR1 as MNHEY and CDR2 as SVGAGI. Trimming cost V 6 bases and J 4 bases; bases outside gene matches: 6. The CDR3 coding sequence is TGTGCCAGCAGCCGGACTAGCGGCCAATACAATGAGCAGTTCTTC. Its translation is CASSRTSGQYNEQFF.

V usage is TRBV27 and J usage is TRBJ2-7, with 8 bases that match TRBD1. After removal of 6 bases from V and 2 bases from J, the junction contained 6 bases not matched to a gene. The CDR3 has 14 residues. Germline-derived CDR1 and CDR2 are MNHEY and SMNVEV (reference sequence). CDR3 nucleotides: TGTGCCAGCAGCCCCGGGACAGGTCCCTACGAGCAGTACTTC. Translating it yields CASSPGTGPYEQYF.

The chain uses TRBV28 and TRBJ1-3; tentative D call: TRBD1 (6 bases). Germline CDR1 is MDHEN and CDR2 is SYDVKM. Trimming cost V 6 bases and J 8 bases, with 23 bases left between them. CDR3 size: 16 residues. CDR3 sequence (DNA): TGTGCCAGCAGCCTCCCCGAACAGGGACTTGTTGACACCATATATTTT. Its translation is CASSLPEQGLVDTIYF.

The J gene is TRBJ2-5, the V gene TRBV28, with 14 positions matching TRBD2. The germline gives CDR1 MDHEN, CDR2 SYDVKM. V shed 5 bases and J 2 bases; nucleotides not matched to a gene: 7. The length of the CDR3 is 17 residues. The CDR3 loop is CASSLGGLAGEQETQYF. The CDR3 DNA follows: TGTGCCAGCAGTCTGGGGGGACTAGCGGGAGAACAAGAGACCCAGTACTTC.

The chain carries TRBV9 and TRBJ1-4; D possibly corresponds to TRBD1 (6 bases). CDR1 SGDLS and CDR2 YYNGEE come from the germline V gene. Trimming shortened V by 3 bases and J by 9 bases, and 9 bases separated the two germline ends. The CDR3 has 12 residues. CDR3 DNA sequence: TGTGCCAGCAGCGGCGGGACAAAAAAACTGTTTTTT. Protein sequence: CASSGGTKKLFF.

The chain links TRBV18 to TRBJ2-7; 10 bases agree with TRBD2. The germline gives CDR1 KGHSH, CDR2 LQKENI. The CDR3 spans 17 residues. After removal of 3 bases from V and 0 bases from J, the junction contained 8 bases not matched to a gene. CDR3 region: CASSPSGLALSSYEQYF. The CDR3 region has the DNA TGTGCCAGCTCACCGTCGGGACTAGCGCTTAGCTCCTACGAGCAGTACTTC.

The chain carries TRBV10-2 and TRBJ2-1, with D possibly TRBD2 on 6 matching bases. The CDR3 is 16 residues long. Trimming shortened V by 3 bases and J by 0 bases, and 12 bases separated the two germline ends. The germline V gene has CDR1 WSHSY and CDR2 SAAADI. Here the CDR3 reads CASSEGGRGSYNEQFF. CDR3 coding DNA: TGCGCCAGCAGTGAAGGAGGGCGGGGCTCCTACAATGAGCAGTTCTTC.

J is TRBJ1-5 and V is TRBV30; 10 bases agree with TRBD1. Germline CDR1 reads GTSNPN; CDR2 reads SVGIG (reference sequence). V gave up 5 bases and J gave up 1 base; unmatched junction bases: 8. This CDR3 region has 16 residues. The CDR3 coding sequence is TGTGCCTGGCGACAGGAGACAGGGGGCAGCAATCAGCCCCAGCATTTT. Protein sequence: CAWRQETGGSNQPQHF.

The V and J genes are TRBV28 and TRBJ2-7, with D possibly matching TRBD2 (5 bases). V was cut by 2 bases and J by 0 bases, with 17 bases left in between. The germline V gene encodes CDR1 MDHEN and CDR2 SYDVKM. The CDR3 has 17 residues. CDR3 sequence: CASSLMGSALVSYEQYF. CDR3 bases: TGTGCCAGCAGTTTAATGGGTTCCGCACTAGTCTCCTACGAGCAGTACTTC.

This sequence joins TRBV28 and TRBJ2-1; 7 bases agree with TRBD2. This CDR3 region has 14 residues. The trim removed 4 bases at V and 1 base at J, leaving 1 base unmatched. CDR1 is MDHEN and CDR2 is SYDVKM in the germline V gene. This chain's CDR3 is CASSWGGSYNEQFF. For the CDR3, the DNA is TGTGCCAGCAGTTGGGGGGGTTCCTACAATGAGCAGTTCTTC. The full variable domain, in which reference TRBV28 and TRBJ2-1 provide the parts outside the CDR3, is DVKVTQSSRYLVKRTGEKVFLECVQDMDHENMFWYRQDPGLGLRLIYFSYDVKMKEKGDIPEGYSVSREKKERFSLILESASTNQTSMYLCASSWGGSYNEQFFGPGTRLTVL.

The rearrangement joins TRBV2 to TRBJ2-2, with 10 bases matching TRBD2. The V and J ends lost 3 bases and 6 bases, in that order; junction bases with no gene match: 7. The CDR3 loop spans 16 amino acids. Germline CDR1 and CDR2: SNHLY and FYNNEI. CDR3 sequence reads: CASSDPALAGAGELFF. For the CDR3, the DNA is TGTGCCAGCAGTGACCCGGCCCTAGCGGGGGCCGGGGAGCTGTTTTTT.

Notes on this clone: A junction end diverges from the germline sequence, so it may reflect a read error. The V call is TRBV4-3, the J call TRBJ2-7; D may match TRBD1 or TRBD2 (5 bases each). The CDR3 extends over 15 amino acids. Germline V CDR1 and CDR2: LGHNA, YSLEER. This chain's CDR3 is CASSQDAQHSGPRKF. DNA for the CDR3: TGCGCCAGCAGCCAAGACGCCCAACATTCGGGACCGCGTAAGTTC.

The genes are TRBV7-8 and TRBJ2-5, with TRBD2 identical over 11 bases. The CDR3 sequence is 14 residues long. Germline assignment: CDR1 SGHVS and CDR2 FQNEAQ. With V trimmed by 3 bases and J by 11 bases, 8 bases remained unmatched. The CDR3 loop reads CASSLVTSGNQQYF. CDR3 DNA: TGTGCCAGCAGCTTGGTGACTAGCGGGAACCAGCAGTACTTC.

The chain employs TRBV27 and TRBJ1-1; tentatively, D is TRBD1 (5 bases). CDR1 and CDR2 from the germline V gene are MNHEY and SMNVEV (reference sequence). The CDR3 is 14 amino acids. The V and J ends lost 3 bases and 1 base respectively, with 9 bases between them. CDR3 residues: CASSLGGKNTEAFF. CDR3 bases: TGTGCCAGCAGTTTGGGGGGTAAGAACACTGAAGCTTTCTTT.

The chain uses TRBV28 and TRBJ2-7, with 7 nucleotides matching TRBD1. This CDR3 spans 13 amino acids. Unmatched junction bases numbered 3, after V lost 2 bases and J lost 5 bases. The germline gives CDR1 MDHEN, CDR2 SYDVKM. CDR3 sequence (DNA): TGTGCCAGCAGTTTAGCAGGGGGAAACGAGCAGTACGTC. It encodes CASSLAGGNEQYV.

The count of this clone is one. This chain links TRBV28 with TRBJ2-7; weak D call: TRBD1 (5 bases). The V end was cut by 10 bases, the J end by 6 bases, with 13 bases between. This CDR3 comprises 11 residues. Germline loops: CDR1 MDHEN, CDR2 SYDVKM. CDR3 residues: CATVGVSEQYF. As DNA, the CDR3 is TGTGCCACCGTAGGGGTTTCCGAGCAGTACTTC.

The chain carries TRBV5-4 and TRBJ1-1; no clear D gene. Germline CDR1 and CDR2: SGHNT and YYREEE (reference sequence). V was shortened by 4 bases and J by 1 base, with 5 bases between the two germline ends. The CDR3 runs to 12 residues. CDR3 residues: CASSNQNTEAFF. In nucleotides, the CDR3 is TGTGCCAGCAGCAACCAGAACACTGAAGCTTTCTTT.

The chain recombines TRBV10-2 with TRBJ1-2, with D possibly matching TRBD1 (6 bases). V lost 0 bases and J lost 1, with 9 bases in between. The V gene's germline CDR1 is WSHSY and CDR2 SAAADI. The CDR3 length is 15 residues. DNA for the CDR3: TGCGCCAGCAGTGAGTCCGACAGGCGTAACTATGGCTACACCTTC. Translated, it gives CASSESDRRNYGYTF.

The chain recombines TRBV27 with TRBJ2-7, with TRBD1 identical over 9 bases. There are 14 residues in the CDR3. Trimming removed 5 bases from V and 5 bases from J; junction bases left unmatched: 7. CDR1 is MNHEY, CDR2 SMNVEV, per germline (reference sequence). The CDR3 DNA sequence: TGTGCCAGCAGTCCCTCGGACAGGGGAGACGAGCAGTACTTC. Encoded protein: CASSPSDRGDEQYF.